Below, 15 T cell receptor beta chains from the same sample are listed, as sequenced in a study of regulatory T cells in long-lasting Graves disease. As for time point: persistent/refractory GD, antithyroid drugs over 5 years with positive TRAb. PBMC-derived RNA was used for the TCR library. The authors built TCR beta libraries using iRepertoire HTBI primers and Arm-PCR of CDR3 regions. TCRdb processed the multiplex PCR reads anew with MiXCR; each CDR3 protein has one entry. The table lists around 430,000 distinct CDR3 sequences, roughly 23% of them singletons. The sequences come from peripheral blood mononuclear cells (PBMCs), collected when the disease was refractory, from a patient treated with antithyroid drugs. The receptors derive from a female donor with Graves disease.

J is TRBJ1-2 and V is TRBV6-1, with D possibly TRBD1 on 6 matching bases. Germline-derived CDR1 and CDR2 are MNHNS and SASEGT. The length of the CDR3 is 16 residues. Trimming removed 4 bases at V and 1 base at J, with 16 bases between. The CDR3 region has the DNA TGTGCCAGCAGTGGCAGGACAGCACTATATAACTATGGCTACACCTTC. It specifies CASSGRTALYNYGYTF.

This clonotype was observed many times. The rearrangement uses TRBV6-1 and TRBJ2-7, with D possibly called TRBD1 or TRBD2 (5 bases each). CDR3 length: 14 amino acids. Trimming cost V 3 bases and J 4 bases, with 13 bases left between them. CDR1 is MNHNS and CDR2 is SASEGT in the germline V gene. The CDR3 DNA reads TGTGCCAGCAGTGACACAGGAGGCCTATACGAGCAGTACTTC. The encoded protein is CASSDTGGLYEQYF.

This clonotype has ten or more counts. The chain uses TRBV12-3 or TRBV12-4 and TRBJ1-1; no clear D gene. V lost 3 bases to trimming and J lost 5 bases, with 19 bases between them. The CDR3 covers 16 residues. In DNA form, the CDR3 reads TGTGCCAGCAGTTTCCGGGCTCCATCTGGCGGGACTGAAGCTTTCTTT. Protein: CASSFRAPSGGTEAFF.

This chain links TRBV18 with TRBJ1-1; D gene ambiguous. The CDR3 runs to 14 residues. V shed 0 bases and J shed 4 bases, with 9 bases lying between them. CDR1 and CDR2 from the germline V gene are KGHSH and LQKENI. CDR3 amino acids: CASSPPGVGTEAFF. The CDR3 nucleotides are TGTGCCAGCTCACCACCTGGAGTCGGCACTGAAGCTTTCTTT.

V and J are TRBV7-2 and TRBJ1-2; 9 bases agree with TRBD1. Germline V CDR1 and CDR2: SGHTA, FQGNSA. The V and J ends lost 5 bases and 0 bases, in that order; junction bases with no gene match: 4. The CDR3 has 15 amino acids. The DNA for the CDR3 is TGTGCCAGCAGCCCGGGGACAGGGCCTAACTATGGCTACACCTTC. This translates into CASSPGTGPNYGYTF.

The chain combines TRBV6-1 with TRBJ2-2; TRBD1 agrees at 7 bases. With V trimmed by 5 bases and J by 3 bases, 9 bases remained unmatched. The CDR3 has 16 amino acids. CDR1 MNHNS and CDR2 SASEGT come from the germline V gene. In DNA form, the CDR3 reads TGTGCCAGCAGTAAACTACAGGGGACGGACACCGGGGAGCTGTTTTTT. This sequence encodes CASSKLQGTDTGELFF.

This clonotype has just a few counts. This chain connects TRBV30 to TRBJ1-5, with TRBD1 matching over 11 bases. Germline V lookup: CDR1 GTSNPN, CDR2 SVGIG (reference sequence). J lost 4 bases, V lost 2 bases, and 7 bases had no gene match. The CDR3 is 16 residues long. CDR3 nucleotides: TGTGCCTGGAGTCGAACTGGGACAGGGGGAAATCAGCCCCAGCATTTT. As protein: CAWSRTGTGGNQPQHF.

The CDR3 DNA is TGTGCCAGCAGAAGGTCGGAGAGAACTGAAGCTTTCTTT. This translates into CASRRSERTEAFF. The chain has TRBV6-1 and TRBJ1-1; no clear D. From germline, CDR1 is MNHNS and CDR2 SASEGT. Trimming cost V 6 bases and J 5 bases, with 13 bases left between them. The CDR3 sequence is 13 residues long.

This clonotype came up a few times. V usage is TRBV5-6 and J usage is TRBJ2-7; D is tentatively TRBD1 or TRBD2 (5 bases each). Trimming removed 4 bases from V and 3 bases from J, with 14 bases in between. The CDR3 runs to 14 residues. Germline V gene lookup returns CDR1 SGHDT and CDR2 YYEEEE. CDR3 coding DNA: TGTGCCAGCAGCCAGGGACCAGGCGGCTACGAGCAGTACTTC. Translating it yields CASSQGPGGYEQYF.

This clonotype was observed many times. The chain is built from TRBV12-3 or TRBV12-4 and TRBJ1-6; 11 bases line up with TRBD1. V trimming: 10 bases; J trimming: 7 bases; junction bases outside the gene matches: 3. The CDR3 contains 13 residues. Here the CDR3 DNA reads TGTGCCACCGGGACAGGGGGAAATTCACCCCTCCACTTT. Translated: CATGTGGNSPLHF.

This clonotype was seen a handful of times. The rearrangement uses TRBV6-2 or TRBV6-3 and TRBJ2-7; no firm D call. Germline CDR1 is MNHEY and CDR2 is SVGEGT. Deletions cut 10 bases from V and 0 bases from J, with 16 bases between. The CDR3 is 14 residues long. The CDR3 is CATIRGDSSYEQYF. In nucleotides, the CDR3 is TGTGCCACCATCCGCGGCGATAGCTCCTACGAGCAGTACTTC.

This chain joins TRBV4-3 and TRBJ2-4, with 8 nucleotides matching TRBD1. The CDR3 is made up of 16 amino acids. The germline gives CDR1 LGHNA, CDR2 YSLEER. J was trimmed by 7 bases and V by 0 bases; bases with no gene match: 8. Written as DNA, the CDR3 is TGCGCCAGCAGCCAAGATTTGGGCAGGGGGCTGAACATTCAGTACTTC. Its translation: CASSQDLGRGLNIQYF.

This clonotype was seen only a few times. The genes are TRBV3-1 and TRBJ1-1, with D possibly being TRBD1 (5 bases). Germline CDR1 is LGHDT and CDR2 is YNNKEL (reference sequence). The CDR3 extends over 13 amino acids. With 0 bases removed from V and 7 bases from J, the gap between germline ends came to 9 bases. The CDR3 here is CASSQDPGVEAFF. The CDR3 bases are TGTGCCAGCAGCCAAGATCCGGGGGTTGAAGCTTTCTTT. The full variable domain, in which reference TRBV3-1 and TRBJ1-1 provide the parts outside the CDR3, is DTAVSQTPKYLVTQMGNDKSIKCEQNLGHDTMYWYKQDSKKFLKIMFSYNNKELIINETVPNRFSPKSPDKAHLNLHINSLELGDSAVYFCASSQDPGVEAFFGQGTRLTVV.

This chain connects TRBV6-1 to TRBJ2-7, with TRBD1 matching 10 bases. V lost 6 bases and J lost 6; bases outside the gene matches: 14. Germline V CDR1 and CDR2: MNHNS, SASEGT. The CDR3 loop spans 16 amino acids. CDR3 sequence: CASSPGQGTRSLEQYF. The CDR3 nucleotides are TGTGCCAGCAGCCCGGGACAGGGGACCAGGAGTCTCGAGCAGTACTTC.

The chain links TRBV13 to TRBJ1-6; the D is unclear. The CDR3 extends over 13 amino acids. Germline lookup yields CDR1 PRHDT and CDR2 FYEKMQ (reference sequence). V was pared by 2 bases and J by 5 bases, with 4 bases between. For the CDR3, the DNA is TGTGCCAGCAGCTTAAAGAATAATTCACCCCTCCACTTT. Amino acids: CASSLKNNSPLHF.